This T cell receptor (beta chain) was found in a study of T cell responses to AZD1222 COVID-19 vaccine. Regarding the study as a whole: There were mostly white British donors and more females than males, and clonal diversity was possibly underestimated.

V shed 1 base and J shed 5 bases, with 15 bases lying between them. Germline V lookup: CDR1 SGHNT, CDR2 YYREEE (reference sequence). The CDR3 is 16 residues long. Data came from immunoSEQ multiplex PCR; TCRdb stores just in-frame clones and leaves some out. The sample has 120,000 to 150,000 clones; 90% are singletons. This clone has a handful of counts. Its antigen is undetermined. Sequences were derived from peripheral blood, sampled 28 days after the second AZD1222 dose. V usage is TRBV5-4 and J usage is TRBJ2-2; a possible D gene is TRBD2 (7 bases). This TCR came from an adult who received the AZD1222 COVID-19 vaccine. CDR3 coding DNA: TGTGCCAGCAGCTTGTGGGAGGGGGGCTGGACCGGGGAGCTGTTTTTT. Its translation: CASSLWEGGWTGELFF.